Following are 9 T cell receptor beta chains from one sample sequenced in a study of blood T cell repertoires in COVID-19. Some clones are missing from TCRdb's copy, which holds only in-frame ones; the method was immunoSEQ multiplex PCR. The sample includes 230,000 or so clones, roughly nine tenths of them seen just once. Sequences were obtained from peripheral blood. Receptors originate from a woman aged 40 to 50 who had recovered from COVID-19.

The CDR3, as DNA: TGTGCCACCAGCTTGGGACTAGCGGGAGATACGCAGTATTTT. Translated: CATSLGLAGDTQYF. The chain combines TRBV15 with TRBJ2-3; 12 bases agree with TRBD2. Trimming removed 5 bases from V and 5 bases from J; junction bases left unmatched: 2. Germline CDR1 reads LNHNV; CDR2 reads YYDKDF (reference sequence). The CDR3 loop spans 14 amino acids. The whole variable domain, filled in from reference TRBV15 and TRBJ2-3, reads DAMVIQNPRYQVTQFGKPVTLSCSQTLNHNVMYWYQQKSSQAPKLLFHYYDKDFNNEADTPDNFQSRRPNTSFCFLDIRSPGLGDTAMYLCATSLGLAGDTQYFGPGTRLTVL.

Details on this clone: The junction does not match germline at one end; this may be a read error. Written as DNA, the CDR3 is TGTGCCAGCAGCCCCCGGACAGCAACAAATGAAAAACTGTTTTTT. Translating gives CASSPRTATNEKLFF. The chain is built from TRBV9 and TRBJ1-4; D perhaps matches TRBD1 (6 bases). CDR1 and CDR2 from the germline V gene are SGDLS and YYNGEE. CDR3 length: 15 residues.

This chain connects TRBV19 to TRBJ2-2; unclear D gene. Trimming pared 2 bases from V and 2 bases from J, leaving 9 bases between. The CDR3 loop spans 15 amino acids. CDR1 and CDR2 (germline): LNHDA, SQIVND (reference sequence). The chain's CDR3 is CASSITVTNTGELFF. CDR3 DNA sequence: TGTGCCAGTAGTATAACAGTTACCAACACCGGGGAGCTGTTTTTT.

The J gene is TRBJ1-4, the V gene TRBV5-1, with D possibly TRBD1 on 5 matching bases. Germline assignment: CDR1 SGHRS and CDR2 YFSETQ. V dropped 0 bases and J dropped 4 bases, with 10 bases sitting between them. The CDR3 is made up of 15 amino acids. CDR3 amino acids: CASSLGQLYNEKLFF. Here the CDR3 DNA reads TGCGCCAGCAGCTTGGGACAGCTCTATAATGAAAAACTGTTTTTT. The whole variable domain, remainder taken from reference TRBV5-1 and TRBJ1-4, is KAGVTQTPRYLIKTRGQQVTLSCSPISGHRSVSWYQQTPGQGLQFLFEYFSETQRNKGNFPGRFSGRQFSNSRSEMNVSTLELGDSALYLCASSLGQLYNEKLFFGSGTQLSVL.

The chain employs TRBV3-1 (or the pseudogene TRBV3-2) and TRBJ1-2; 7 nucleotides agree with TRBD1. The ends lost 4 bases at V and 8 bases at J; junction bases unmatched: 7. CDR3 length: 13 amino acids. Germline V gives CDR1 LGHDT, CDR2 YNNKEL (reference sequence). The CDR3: CASSPTGVWGYTF. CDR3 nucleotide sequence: TGTGCCAGCAGCCCCACAGGGGTTTGGGGCTACACCTTC.

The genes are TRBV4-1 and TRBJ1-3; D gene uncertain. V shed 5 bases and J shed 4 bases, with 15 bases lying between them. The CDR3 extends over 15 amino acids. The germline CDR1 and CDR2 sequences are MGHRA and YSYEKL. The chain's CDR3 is CASSLGRGAGNTIYF. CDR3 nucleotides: TGCGCCAGCAGCTTAGGTCGAGGAGCCGGAAACACCATATATTTT.

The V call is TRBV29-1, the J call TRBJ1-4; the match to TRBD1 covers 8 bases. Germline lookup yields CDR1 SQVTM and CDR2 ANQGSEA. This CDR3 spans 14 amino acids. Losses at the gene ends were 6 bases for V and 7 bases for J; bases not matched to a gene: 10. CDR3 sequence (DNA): TGCAGCGTAGCCCCGACAGGGGTTGGTGAAAAACTGTTTTTT. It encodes CSVAPTGVGEKLFF.

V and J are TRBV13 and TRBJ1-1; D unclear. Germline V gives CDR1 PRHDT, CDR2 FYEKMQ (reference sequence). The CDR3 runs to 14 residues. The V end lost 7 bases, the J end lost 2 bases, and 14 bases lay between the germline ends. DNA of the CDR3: TGTGCCAGCACTGCATACAGTCAAAACACTGAAGCTTTCTTT. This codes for CASTAYSQNTEAFF.

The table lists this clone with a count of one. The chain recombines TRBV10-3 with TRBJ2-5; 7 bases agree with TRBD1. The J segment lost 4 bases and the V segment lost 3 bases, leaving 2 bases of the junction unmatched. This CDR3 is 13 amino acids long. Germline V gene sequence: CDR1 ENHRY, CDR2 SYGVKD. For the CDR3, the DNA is TGTGCCATCAGTGAACGGGACAGAGAGACCCAGTACTTC. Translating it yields CAISERDRETQYF.